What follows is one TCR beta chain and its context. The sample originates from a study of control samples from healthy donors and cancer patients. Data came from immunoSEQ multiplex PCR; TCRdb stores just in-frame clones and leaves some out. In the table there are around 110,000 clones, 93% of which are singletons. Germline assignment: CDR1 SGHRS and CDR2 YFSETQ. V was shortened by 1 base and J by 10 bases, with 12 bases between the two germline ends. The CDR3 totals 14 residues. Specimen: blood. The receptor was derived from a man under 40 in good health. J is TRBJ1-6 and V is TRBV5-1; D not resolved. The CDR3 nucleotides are TGCGCCAGCAGCTTGAATGAGGGTAGCTCACCCCTCCACTTT. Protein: CASSLNEGSSPLHF. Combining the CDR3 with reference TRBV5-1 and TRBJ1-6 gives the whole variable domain KAGVTQTPRYLIKTRGQQVTLSCSPISGHRSVSWYQQTPGQGLQFLFEYFSETQRNKGNFPGRFSGRQFSNSRSEMNVSTLELGDSALYLCASSLNEGSSPLHFGNGTRLTVT.